These 3 T cell receptor beta chains were sequenced from one sample in a study of CD8+CD57+ T cells in acquired aplastic anemia. Profiling that covered TCR beta VDJ and CDR3 relied on genomic DNA as its template. Each CDR3 protein is one row after TCRdb ran MiXCR on the reads. The profile covers 300,000 or so distinct CDR3 sequences, with roughly 59% appearing a single time and 1.3% taken by the ten largest. Patients chosen for sequencing had shown CD8+CD57+ cell expansion by flow cytometry. The sample was sorted CD4+, CD8+, or CD8+CD57+ T cells (not recorded which) from PBMCs. These receptors all come from a human donor with aplastic anemia.

The rearrangement joins TRBV7-8 to TRBJ2-7, with TRBD1 as a possible D gene (5 bases). The CDR3 totals 14 residues. Germline loops: CDR1 SGHVS, CDR2 FQNEAQ. V lost 3 bases and J lost 2, with 11 bases in between. CDR3 residues: CASSFLTETYEQYF. In DNA, the CDR3 is TGTGCCAGCAGCTTCCTGACAGAGACCTACGAGCAGTACTTC.

The chain has TRBV12-3 or TRBV12-4 and TRBJ1-1, with no clear D. The CDR3 totals 14 residues. The V end was cut by 6 bases, the J end by 3 bases, with 14 bases between. CDR3 sequence: CASSLSVGYTEAFF. The CDR3 DNA follows: TGTGCCAGCAGCCTTAGCGTGGGGTACACTGAAGCTTTCTTT.

The genes are TRBV7-9 and TRBJ1-1, with 7 positions matching TRBD1. Germline CDR1 is SEHNR and CDR2 is FQNEAQ (reference sequence). The CDR3 has 11 amino acids. V gave up 6 bases and J gave up 7 bases; unmatched junction bases: 2. The CDR3 DNA reads TGTGCCAGCAGGGGGACAGTTGAAGCTTTCTTT. Translating it yields CASRGTVEAFF.